A single T cell receptor (beta chain) is shown here with its context. This clone is a singleton in its sample. Its recognized antigen is unknown. The record has no base qualities; no much larger clone is one base away. TCRbeta CDR3 regions were amplified from genomic DNA using the immunoSEQ Assay, a bias-controlled multiplex PCR. From the authors' description of their analysis: The number of nucleated cells in each sample was estimated from the amplification of reference gene primers within the assay. To quantify the absolute abundance of each unique TCRbeta CDR3 rearrangement, sequence reads were collapsed and filtered. For each sample, productive Simpson clonality was calculated as the square root of Simpson's diversity index over productive rearrangements. TCRdb mirrors the immuneACCESS table, restricted to in-frame sequences. Some clones are absent from its copies; in checked studies, under half trace to an unresolved V gene, and the reason for the others is unknown. V, J and clone size are those of that table, while D and trimming were read from the DNA. The sample table holds 150,000 or so clones, of which approximately 90% were seen once. The leading ten clones occupy 4.3% of the sample.

This sample was included in a study of blood T cell repertoires in COVID-19 (TCRdb year 2020). In the study overall: Samples covering the acute and convalescent phases of COVID-19 were provided by collaborators in the United States, Italy and Spain. The prospective study material was composed of cDNA or gDNA derived from T cells, B-cell-depleted T cells, or PBMCs. Deeply sampled blood TCRbeta repertoires from subjects exposed to, actively infected with, or recovered from COVID-19 were included in the dataset. The repertoires were released in a freely available public database meant as a resource for research on the immune response to SARS-CoV-2. The samples were drawn from two sources: the first 160 participants of the ongoing ImmuneRACE study, and 1,000 to 1,500 subjects contributed by 6 global collaborators. The sample metadata nearly always contained a de-identified subject ID, COVID-19 status, age in years and sex. HLA class I and class II types, where available, came from metadata supplied by the sample provider rather than from assay-based typing. What the authors observed across the whole study: The amount of clinical and demographic metadata varied by source and participant and was provided uncurated.

In the prospective study, participants were roughly 18 to 90 years old, resided in 25 or so geographic areas of the United States, and were enrolled through a virtual design. In the prospective study, cohorts were assigned on the basis of participant-reported clinical history obtained from a screening survey and a study questionnaire. Recovered participants in ImmuneRACE Cohort 3 were defined as having two consecutive negative NP/OP PCR tests, clearance from a healthcare professional, or resolution of symptoms. In the prospective study, mobile phlebotomists collected whole blood, serum and a nasopharyngeal or oropharyngeal swab from each participant. Participants in the prospective study had the option to provide additional blood draws and questionnaires over a roughly 2-month period. Before DNA extraction, blood samples from the prospective study were shipped at room temperature or frozen. This TCR was recovered from a middle-aged man who had recovered from COVID-19. What was sequenced was PBMCs or T cells enriched from blood (not recorded which).

The DNA is as follows: TGTGCCAGCAGAGCCGGGTCGCGCACAGATACGCAGTATTTT. This codes for CASRAGSRTDTQYF. Recombination linked TRBV28 to TRBJ2-3; the D gene cannot be resolved reliably. At the junction V is shortened by 6 bases and J by 1 base, with 11 bases in between. From cysteine to phenylalanine, the CDR3 is 14 amino acids long. Only CDR3 DNA remains: 42 bases, in frame from the first base. Based on the germline V gene, the CDR1 and CDR2 sequences are MDHEN and SYDVKM.